The entry below describes one T cell receptor (beta chain). This entry is derived from a study of blood T cell repertoires in COVID-19. TCRdb keeps only in-frame clones here, not all; method: immunoSEQ multiplex PCR. Among roughly 60,000 clones listed, 87% were seen once. The CDR3 has 16 residues. The V gene's germline CDR1 is WNHNN and CDR2 SYGVQD (reference sequence). J was trimmed by 11 bases and V by 4 bases; bases with no gene match: 13. The rearrangement links TRBV10-1 to TRBJ1-5; 11 nucleotides line up with TRBD1. Material for sequencing was peripheral blood. This clonotype was obtained from a middle-aged man with COVID-19, enrolled during active disease. Here the CDR3 reads CASSGSDRGRGSAQHF. The DNA for the CDR3 is TGCGCCAGCAGTGGGTCGGACAGGGGGCGAGGGTCAGCCCAGCATTTT.